The clone carrying this T cell receptor (beta chain) was observed a handful of times. Its specificity is not known. The sample comes from a study of post-analysis software for immune sequencing data. V lost 0 bases and J 7 bases, leaving 12 bases between the germline ends. Germline V gives CDR1 SGHNT, CDR2 YENEEA. The CDR3 is 14 amino acids. Findings and limits, study-wide: Higher frequency in patients than in controls was seen for about five TRBV segments, with TRBV5-6, TRBV5-1 and TRBV20-1 among them. The authors found that F measure strongly co-clustered same-batch samples.

The TCR beta cDNA libraries carried unique molecular identifiers. The source material, about 0.9 to 10 million T cells, gave rise to 450,000 to 550,000 cDNA molecules. TCRdb passed the PCR reads through MiXCR, listing each CDR3 protein once. The sample carries hundreds of thousands of distinct CDR3 sequences, 25% to 30% recorded once. The V and J genes are TRBV11-3 and TRBJ1-1; no reliable D call. Sample: blood. The TCR was taken from a girl between 5 and 17 years old with multiple sclerosis. CDR3 sequence reads: CASSLDGDRYEAFF. DNA for the CDR3: TGTGCCAGCAGCTTAGATGGGGATAGGTATGAAGCTTTCTTT.